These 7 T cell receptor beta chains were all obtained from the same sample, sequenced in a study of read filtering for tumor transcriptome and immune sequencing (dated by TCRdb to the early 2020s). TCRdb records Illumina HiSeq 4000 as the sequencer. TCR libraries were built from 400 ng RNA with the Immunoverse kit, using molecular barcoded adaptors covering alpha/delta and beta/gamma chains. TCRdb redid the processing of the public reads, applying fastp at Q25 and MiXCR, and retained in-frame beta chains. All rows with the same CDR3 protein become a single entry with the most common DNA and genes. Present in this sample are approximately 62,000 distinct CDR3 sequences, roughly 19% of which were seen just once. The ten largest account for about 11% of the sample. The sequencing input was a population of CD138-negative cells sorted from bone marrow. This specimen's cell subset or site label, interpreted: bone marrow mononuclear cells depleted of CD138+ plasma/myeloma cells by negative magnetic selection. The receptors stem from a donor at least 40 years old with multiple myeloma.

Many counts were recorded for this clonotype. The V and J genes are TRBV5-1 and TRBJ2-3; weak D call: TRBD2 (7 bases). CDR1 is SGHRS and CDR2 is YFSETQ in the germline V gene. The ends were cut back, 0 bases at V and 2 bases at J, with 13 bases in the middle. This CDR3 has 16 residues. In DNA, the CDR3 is TGCGCCAGCAGCTTGGGGGGGGGCCGGAACACAGATACGCAGTATTTT. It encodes CASSLGGGRNTDTQYF.

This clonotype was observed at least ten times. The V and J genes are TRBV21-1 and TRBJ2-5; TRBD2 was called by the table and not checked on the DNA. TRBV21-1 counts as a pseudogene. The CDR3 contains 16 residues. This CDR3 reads CASSKATAERQETQYF. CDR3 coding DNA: TGTGCCAGCAGCAAAGCTACAGCGGAGAGACAAGAGACCCAGTACTTC.

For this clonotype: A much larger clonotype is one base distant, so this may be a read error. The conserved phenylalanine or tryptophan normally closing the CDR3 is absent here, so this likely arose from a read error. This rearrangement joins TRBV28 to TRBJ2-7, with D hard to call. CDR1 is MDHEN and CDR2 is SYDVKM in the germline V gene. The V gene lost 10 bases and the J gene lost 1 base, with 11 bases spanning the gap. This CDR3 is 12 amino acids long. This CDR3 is CATRRYSYEQYS. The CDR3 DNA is TGTGCCACCCGACGGTATTCCTACGAGCAGTACTCC.

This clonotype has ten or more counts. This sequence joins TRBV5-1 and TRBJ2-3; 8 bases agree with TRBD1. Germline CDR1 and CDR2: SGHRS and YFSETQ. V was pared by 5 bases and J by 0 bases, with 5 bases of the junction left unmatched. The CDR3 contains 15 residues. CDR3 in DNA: TGCGCCAGCAGTCTGGGACAGGTTAGCACAGATACGCAGTATTTT. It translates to CASSLGQVSTDTQYF.

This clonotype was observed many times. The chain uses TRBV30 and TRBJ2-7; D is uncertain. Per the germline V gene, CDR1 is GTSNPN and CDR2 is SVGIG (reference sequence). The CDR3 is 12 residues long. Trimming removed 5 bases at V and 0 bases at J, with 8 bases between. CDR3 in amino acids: CAWGVDSYEQYF. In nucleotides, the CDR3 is TGTGCCTGGGGGGTAGACTCCTACGAGCAGTACTTC.

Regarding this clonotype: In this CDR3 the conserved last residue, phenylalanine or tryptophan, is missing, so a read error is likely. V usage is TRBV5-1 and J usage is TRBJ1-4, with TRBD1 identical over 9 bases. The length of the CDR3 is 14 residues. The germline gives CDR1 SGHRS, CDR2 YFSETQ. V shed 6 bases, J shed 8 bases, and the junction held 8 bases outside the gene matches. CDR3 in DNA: TGCGCCAGCATCCCGGGACAGGGAGGAGAAAAACTGTTTCTT. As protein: CASIPGQGGEKLFL.

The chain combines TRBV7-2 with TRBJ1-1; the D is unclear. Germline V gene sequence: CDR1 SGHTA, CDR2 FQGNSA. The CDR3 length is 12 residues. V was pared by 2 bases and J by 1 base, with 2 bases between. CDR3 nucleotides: TGTGCCAGCAGCTTAAAGAACACTGAAGCTTTCTTT. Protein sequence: CASSLKNTEAFF.